The 22 T cell receptor beta chains below all came from one sample that was sequenced in a study of CD8+ T cells in alopecia areata. cDNA prepared by RNA extraction and subsequent reverse transcription served as the template for sequencing. Sequencing was performed with immunoSEQ multiplex PCR; in TCRdb, only in-frame clones are kept and a portion is missing. The data hold 50,000 to 65,000 clones, with approximately 44% observed a single time. Treatment indicated: oral pan-JAK inhibitor, 5-10 mg twice daily. The sequencing used CD8+ T cells sorted from blood, collected at approximately week 36, from a patient treated with tofacitinib. The receptors derive from a human donor with alopecia areata.

The rearrangement links TRBV5-1 to TRBJ2-7; TRBD2 matches 8 bases. Germline assignment: CDR1 SGHRS and CDR2 YFSETQ. The CDR3 sequence is 15 residues long. J lost 2 bases, V lost 0 bases, and 4 bases had no gene match. The CDR3 sequence: CASSLELAGPYEQYF. CDR3 sequence (DNA): TGCGCCAGCAGCTTGGAATTAGCGGGACCCTACGAGCAGTACTTC.

This chain uses TRBV28 with TRBJ1-2; D is ambiguous. V dropped 2 bases and J dropped 8 bases, with 15 bases sitting between them. This CDR3 spans 14 amino acids. CDR1 and CDR2 from the germline V gene are MDHEN and SYDVKM. In DNA, the CDR3 is TGTGCCAGCAGTTTAAAAGGGAGGGATTTGGGCTACACCTTC. It yields the protein CASSLKGRDLGYTF.

On this clone itself: The germline gene is not matched at one end of the junction; a read error may be the cause. The chain couples TRBV7-9 to TRBJ1-1; D is unclear. There are 13 residues in the CDR3. Germline V gene lookup returns CDR1 SEHNR and CDR2 FQNEAQ (reference sequence). The CDR3 spells CASSPPSSAEAFF. DNA for the CDR3: TGTGCCAGCAGCCCCCCCAGTTCGGCTGAGGCTTTCTTT.

V is TRBV29-1 and J is TRBJ2-5, with a weak D call TRBD1 (6 bases). The DNA end favors TRBJ2-7, so the J call may be wrong. The CDR3 length is 13 residues. Germline values: CDR1 SQVTM, CDR2 ANQGSEA. The CDR3 is CSVEAGATYEQYF. The CDR3 coding sequence is TGCAGCGTTGAGGCAGGGGCCACCTACGAGCAGTACTTC.

This clone was seen a single time. The V call is TRBV7-2, the J call TRBJ2-7; 9 nucleotides line up with TRBD1. The CDR3 loop spans 14 amino acids. Per germline, CDR1 SGHTA and CDR2 FQGNSA. Germline trimming cut 5 bases from V and 2 bases from J; bases unmatched to any gene: 4. CDR3 sequence: CASSTGTGTYEQYF. The CDR3 coding sequence is TGTGCCAGCAGCACCGGGACAGGGACCTACGAGCAGTACTTC.

This chain joins TRBV7-3 and TRBJ1-2; D is perhaps TRBD1 (6 bases). There are 12 residues in the CDR3. With 10 bases removed from V and 7 bases from J, the gap between germline ends came to 16 bases. Germline-derived CDR1 and CDR2 are SGHTA and FQGTGA. This CDR3 is CAKYYRVRGYTF. In nucleotides, the CDR3 is TGTGCCAAATACTACAGGGTCCGTGGCTACACCTTC.

The J gene is TRBJ2-2, the V gene TRBV4-2; the D is unclear. V was cut by 2 bases and J by 8 bases, with 9 bases left in between. Germline lookup yields CDR1 LGHNA and CDR2 YNFKEQ. The CDR3 loop spans 13 amino acids. Here the CDR3 reads CASSQRLAGELFF. The CDR3 coding sequence is TGTGCCAGCAGCCAAAGGTTGGCTGGGGAGCTGTTTTTT.

The chain joins TRBV2 to TRBJ2-7; 9 nucleotides agree with TRBD1. The CDR3 spans 14 residues. Germline V gene sequence: CDR1 SNHLY, CDR2 FYNNEI. J gave up 5 bases and V 8 bases, and 10 bases lay outside the gene matches. The CDR3 nucleotides are TGTGCCAGCGGAGGTCGGACAGGGGTCGACGAGCAGTACTTC. Its translation: CASGGRTGVDEQYF.

This rearrangement joins TRBV30 to TRBJ1-2, with unresolved D. Germline CDR1 is GTSNPN and CDR2 is SVGIG (reference sequence). The CDR3 consists of 13 residues. Deletions cut 1 base from V and 2 bases from J, with 8 bases between. In nucleotides, the CDR3 is TGTGCCTGGAGTGAAGACGGCAACTATGGCTACACCTTC. This gives the protein CAWSEDGNYGYTF.

This clone was picked up a small number of times. The J gene is TRBJ2-1, the V gene TRBV29-1, with D possibly matching TRBD2 (6 bases). Germline V lookup: CDR1 SQVTM, CDR2 ANQGSEA. V lost 4 bases to trimming and J lost 8 bases, with 12 bases between them. This CDR3 is 12 amino acids long. CDR3 region: CSVGGGEDEQFF. In DNA, the CDR3 is TGCAGCGTTGGAGGAGGGGAGGATGAGCAGTTCTTC.

This clone has just a few counts. The chain links TRBV27 to TRBJ2-7, with 12 bases lining up with TRBD2. CDR3 length equals 15 residues. Germline-derived CDR1 and CDR2 are MNHEY and SMNVEV (reference sequence). Losses at the gene ends were 5 bases for V and 3 bases for J; bases not matched to a gene: 5. CDR3 coding DNA: TGTGCCAGCAGTATCGGACTAGCGGGGTTCTACGAGCAGTACTTC. It is translated as CASSIGLAGFYEQYF.

This CDR3 reads CASSWLDLQGYQETQYF. The CDR3 DNA is TGCGCCAGCAGCTGGTTGGACCTACAGGGTTACCAAGAGACCCAGTACTTC. V is TRBV5-1 and J is TRBJ2-5, with D maybe TRBD1 (6 bases). The V end lost 3 bases, the J end lost 0 bases, and 18 bases lay between the germline ends. The CDR3 sequence is 17 residues long. Per germline, CDR1 SGHRS and CDR2 YFSETQ.

This clone was counted between two and nine times. The chain links TRBV7-9 to TRBJ2-7; 10 positions agree with TRBD2. From germline, CDR1 is SEHNR and CDR2 FQNEAQ (reference sequence). J lost 3 bases, V lost 4 bases, and 12 bases had no gene match. This CDR3 is 17 amino acids long. CDR3 DNA sequence: TGTGCCAGCAGCTCCCCTGAGGCTAGCGGGAGAGTCTACGAGCAGTACTTC. Residues: CASSSPEASGRVYEQYF.

Only a few counts were recorded for this clone. The genes are TRBV30 and TRBJ2-1; possible D gene TRBD1, 6 bases. Germline CDR1 and CDR2: GTSNPN and SVGIG (reference sequence). Trimming removed 1 base at V and 2 bases at J, with 24 bases between. The CDR3 consists of 19 residues. The CDR3 DNA reads as TGTGCCTGGAGTGAATCCGGCGGACCCGACAGGATCACCTACAATGAGCAGTTCTTC. Encoded protein: CAWSESGGPDRITYNEQFF.

This clone showed up just a few times. The V gene is TRBV30, the J gene TRBJ2-7, with no clear D. From germline, CDR1 is GTSNPN and CDR2 SVGIG (reference sequence). The CDR3 spans 16 residues. Trimming stripped 1 base from V and 2 bases from J, with 18 bases between. CDR3 bases: TGTGCCTGGAGTGGCTCTAGTGGATCTGTCACCTACGAGCAGTACTTC. Translation gives CAWSGSSGSVTYEQYF.

The J gene is TRBJ1-2, the V gene TRBV30; D gene uncertain. V lost 4 bases, J lost 2 bases, and 14 bases lay in between. The CDR3 runs to 14 residues. Germline CDR1 reads GTSNPN; CDR2 reads SVGIG (reference sequence). This CDR3 reads CAWNLGMGNYGYTF. The CDR3 DNA reads as TGTGCCTGGAATCTCGGAATGGGGAACTATGGCTACACCTTC.

This clone appeared a few times. The chain couples TRBV29-1 to TRBJ2-7; TRBD1 matches 7 bases. V trimming: 7 bases; J trimming: 3 bases; junction bases outside the gene matches: 15. This CDR3 comprises 15 residues. The germline CDR1 and CDR2 sequences are SQVTM and ANQGSEA. The CDR3 protein is CSGPGGGPPFYEQYF. CDR3 in DNA: TGCAGCGGACCAGGGGGTGGGCCTCCCTTCTACGAGCAGTACTTC.

The gene calls are TRBV27 and TRBJ2-7; 9 bases are a match to TRBD2. This CDR3 is 16 amino acids long. CDR1 is MNHEY and CDR2 is SMNVEV in the germline V gene (reference sequence). V dropped 6 bases and J dropped 2; count of bases not matched to a gene: 11. The CDR3 DNA sequence: TGTGCCAGCAGCGGGACTAGCCTACAAGAAACCTACGAGCAGTACTTC. It encodes CASSGTSLQETYEQYF.

About this clone itself: Within the sample, other DNA sequences also encode this same CDR3. V gene TRBV29-1 combines with J gene TRBJ1-1; D is undetermined. This CDR3 comprises 11 residues. Germline V gene sequence: CDR1 SQVTM, CDR2 ANQGSEA. The V gene lost 2 bases and the J gene lost 0 bases, with 1 base spanning the gap. The CDR3 DNA reads TGCAGCGTTGAATTGAACACTGAAGCTTTCTTT. This gives the protein CSVELNTEAFF.

V and J are TRBV27 and TRBJ2-7, with 12 bases matching TRBD2. The CDR3 has 16 amino acids. The ends lost 5 bases at V and 3 bases at J; junction bases unmatched: 8. From germline, CDR1 is MNHEY and CDR2 SMNVEV (reference sequence). The CDR3: CASSTHRLAGVYEQYF. DNA for the CDR3: TGTGCCAGCAGTACCCATAGACTAGCGGGAGTCTACGAGCAGTACTTC.

Regarding this clone: This is likely a read error, given that the CDR3 carries no conserved phenylalanine or tryptophan at its end. The rearrangement links TRBV27 to TRBJ2-7; the D gene is possibly TRBD2 (5 bases). CDR3 size: 13 residues. Germline loops: CDR1 MNHEY, CDR2 SMNVEV (reference sequence). Trimming removed 3 bases from V and 7 bases from J, with 13 bases in between. The DNA of the CDR3 is TGTGCCAGCAGTTTTAAGAGGTCGGGAGAGCAGTACCTC. Encoded protein: CASSFKRSGEQYL.

The genes are TRBV27 and TRBJ2-7; D gene uncertain. CDR1 and CDR2 from the germline V gene are MNHEY and SMNVEV (reference sequence). The CDR3 totals 13 residues. V was cut by 2 bases and J by 0 bases, with 5 bases left in between. This chain's CDR3 is CASSLRVSYEQYF. The CDR3 region has the DNA TGTGCCAGCAGTTTACGGGTCTCCTACGAGCAGTACTTC.